The entry below describes one T cell receptor (beta chain). No antigen is known for it. TCRdb's table, derived via immunoSEQ multiplex PCR, lists solely in-frame clones and lacks some. Among around 98,000 clones listed, around 85% were seen once. The sample comes from a study of cytomegalovirus exposure and HLA in healthy donors. The germline CDR1 and CDR2 sequences are SGHTA and FQGTGA. After removal of 0 bases from V and 9 bases from J, the junction contained 14 bases not matched to a gene. The CDR3 runs 18 residues. Findings of the study overall: The listing of roughly 160 TCR beta chains classed them as cytomegalovirus-associated. Rare TCR sequences dominated, though some public TCRs recurred in many donors.

What was sequenced was PBMCs. The chain joins TRBV7-3 to TRBJ2-1; 10 bases align to TRBD2. The receptor's source is a woman under 40 in good health and CMV-seronegative. CDR3 coding DNA: TGTGCCAGCAGCTTAACGAGATCGGCTAGCGGGAGTGGGGGTGAGCAGTTCTTC. This sequence encodes CASSLTRSASGSGGEQFF. The variable domain in full, completed from reference TRBV7-3 and TRBJ2-1, reads GAGVSQTPSNKVTEKGKYVELRCDPISGHTALYWYRQSLGQGPEFLIYFQGTGAADDSGLPNDRFFAVRPEGSVSTLKIQRTERGDSAVYLCASSLTRSASGSGGEQFFGPGTRLTVL.